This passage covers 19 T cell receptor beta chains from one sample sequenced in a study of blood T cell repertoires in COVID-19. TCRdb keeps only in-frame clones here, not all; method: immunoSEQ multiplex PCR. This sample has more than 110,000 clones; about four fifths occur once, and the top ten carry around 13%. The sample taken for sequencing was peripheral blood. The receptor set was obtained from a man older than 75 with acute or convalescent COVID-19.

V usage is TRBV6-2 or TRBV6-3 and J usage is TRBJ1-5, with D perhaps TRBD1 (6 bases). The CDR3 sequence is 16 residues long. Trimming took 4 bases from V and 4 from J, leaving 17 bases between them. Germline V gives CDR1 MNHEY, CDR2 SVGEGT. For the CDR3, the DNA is TGTGCCAGCAGTTCTTGGGGGCAGGGAGGGAATCAGCCCCAGCATTTT. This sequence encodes CASSSWGQGGNQPQHF.

CDR3 DNA: TGTGCCAGCAGCGAGGGAGGGACAGGGACCTACGAGCAGTACTTC. Its translation is CASSEGGTGTYEQYF. The chain joins TRBV9 to TRBJ2-7; 9 bases match TRBD1. CDR3 length: 15 amino acids. Germline V lookup: CDR1 SGDLS, CDR2 YYNGEE. Trimming took 3 bases from V and 2 from J; bases not matched to a gene: 6.

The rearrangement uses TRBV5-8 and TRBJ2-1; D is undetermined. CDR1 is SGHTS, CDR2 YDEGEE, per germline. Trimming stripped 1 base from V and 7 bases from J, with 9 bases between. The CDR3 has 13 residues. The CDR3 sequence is CASSLLSWNEQFF. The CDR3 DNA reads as TGTGCCAGCAGCTTGCTAAGTTGGAATGAGCAGTTCTTC. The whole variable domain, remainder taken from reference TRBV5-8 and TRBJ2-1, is EAGVTQSPTHLIKTRGQQATLRCSPISGHTSVYWYQQALGLGLQFLLWYDEGEERNRGNFPPRFSGRQFPNYSSELNVNALELEDSALYLCASSLLSWNEQFFGPGTRLTVL.

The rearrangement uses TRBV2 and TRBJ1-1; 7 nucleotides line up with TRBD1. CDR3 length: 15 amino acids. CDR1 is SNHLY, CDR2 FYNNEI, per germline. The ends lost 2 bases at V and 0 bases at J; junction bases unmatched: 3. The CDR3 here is CASSEQGVVNTEAFF. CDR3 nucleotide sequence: TGTGCCAGCAGTGAACAGGGGGTGGTGAACACTGAAGCTTTCTTT.

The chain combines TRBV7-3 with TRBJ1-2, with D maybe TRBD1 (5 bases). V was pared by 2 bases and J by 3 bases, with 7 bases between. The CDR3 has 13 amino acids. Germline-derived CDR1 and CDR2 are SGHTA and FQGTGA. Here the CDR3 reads CASSLLGDYGYTF. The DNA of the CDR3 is TGTGCCAGCAGCTTATTAGGGGACTATGGCTACACCTTC.

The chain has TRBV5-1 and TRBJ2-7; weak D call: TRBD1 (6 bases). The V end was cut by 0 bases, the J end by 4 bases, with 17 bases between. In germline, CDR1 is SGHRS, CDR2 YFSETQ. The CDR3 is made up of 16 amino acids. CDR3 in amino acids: CASSLAPRTDTYEQYF. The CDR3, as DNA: TGCGCCAGCAGCTTGGCCCCACGGACAGATACATACGAGCAGTACTTC.

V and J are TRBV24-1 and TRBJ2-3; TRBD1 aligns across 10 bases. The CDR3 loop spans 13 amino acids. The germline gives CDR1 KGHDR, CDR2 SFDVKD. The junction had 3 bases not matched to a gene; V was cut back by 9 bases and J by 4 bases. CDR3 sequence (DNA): TGTGCCACCCTAGGACAGGGGGCAGATACGCAGTATTTT. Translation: CATLGQGADTQYF.

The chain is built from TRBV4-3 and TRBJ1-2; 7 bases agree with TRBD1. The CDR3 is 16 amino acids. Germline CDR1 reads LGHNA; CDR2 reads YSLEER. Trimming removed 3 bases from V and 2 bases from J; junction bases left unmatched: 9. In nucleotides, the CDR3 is TGCGCCAGCAGCCAGAGCTCCGGGACAGTGAACTATGGCTACACCTTC. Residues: CASSQSSGTVNYGYTF.

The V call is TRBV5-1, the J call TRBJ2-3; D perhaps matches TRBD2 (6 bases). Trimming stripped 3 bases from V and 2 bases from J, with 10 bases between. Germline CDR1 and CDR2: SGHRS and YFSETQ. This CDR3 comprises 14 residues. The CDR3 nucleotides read TGCGCCAGCAGCTCTCGGGAGCCCACAGATACGCAGTATTTT. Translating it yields CASSSREPTDTQYF.

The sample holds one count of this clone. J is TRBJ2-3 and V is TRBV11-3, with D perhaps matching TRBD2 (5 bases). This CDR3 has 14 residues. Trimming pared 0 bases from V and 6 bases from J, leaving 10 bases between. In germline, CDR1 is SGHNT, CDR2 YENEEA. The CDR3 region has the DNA TGTGCCAGCAGCTTAGATCCACCGGGGGATACGCAGTATTTT. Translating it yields CASSLDPPGDTQYF.

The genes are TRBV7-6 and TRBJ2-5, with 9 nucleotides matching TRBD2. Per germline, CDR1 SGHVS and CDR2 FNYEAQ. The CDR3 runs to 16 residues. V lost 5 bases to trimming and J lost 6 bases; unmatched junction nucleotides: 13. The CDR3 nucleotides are TGTGCCAGCAGCCATCGCCTGCGGGGGGGCCGGAAGACCCAGTACTTC. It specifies CASSHRLRGGRKTQYF.

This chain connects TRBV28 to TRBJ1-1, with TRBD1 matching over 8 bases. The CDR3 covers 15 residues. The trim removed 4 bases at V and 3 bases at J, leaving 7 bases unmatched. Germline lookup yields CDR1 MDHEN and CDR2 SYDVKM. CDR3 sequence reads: CASSSQGGRDTEAFF. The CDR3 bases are TGTGCCAGCAGTTCACAGGGGGGTCGGGACACTGAAGCTTTCTTT.

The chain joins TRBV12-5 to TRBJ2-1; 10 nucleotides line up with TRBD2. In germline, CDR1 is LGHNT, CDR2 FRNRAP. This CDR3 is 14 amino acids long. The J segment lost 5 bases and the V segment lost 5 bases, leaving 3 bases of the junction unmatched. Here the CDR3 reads CASGKGLANNEQFF. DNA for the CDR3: TGTGCTAGTGGTAAGGGACTAGCGAACAATGAGCAGTTCTTC.

The CDR3 DNA follows: TGTGCCAGCAGTGACTCCCTTTTCGGAGGCGAGACCCAGTACTTC. Its protein is CASSDSLFGGETQYF. The chain employs TRBV2 and TRBJ2-5, with D tentatively TRBD2 (5 bases). V was cut by 3 bases and J by 5 bases, with 16 bases left in between. The CDR3 sequence is 15 residues long. Germline V gene data show CDR1 as SNHLY and CDR2 as FYNNEI. Full variable domain (remainder filled in from reference TRBV2 and TRBJ2-5): EPEVTQTPSHQVTQMGQEVILRCVPISNHLYFYWYRQILGQKVEFLVSFYNNEISEKSEIFDDQFSVERPDGSNFTLKIRSTKLEDSAMYFCASSDSLFGGETQYFGPGTRLLVL.

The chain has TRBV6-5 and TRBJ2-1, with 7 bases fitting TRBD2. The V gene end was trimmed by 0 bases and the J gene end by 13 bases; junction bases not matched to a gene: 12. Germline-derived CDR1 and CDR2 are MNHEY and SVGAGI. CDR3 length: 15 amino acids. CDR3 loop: CASSYSSGDRGPQFF. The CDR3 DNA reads TGTGCCAGCAGTTACTCGAGCGGGGACCGGGGCCCTCAGTTCTTC.

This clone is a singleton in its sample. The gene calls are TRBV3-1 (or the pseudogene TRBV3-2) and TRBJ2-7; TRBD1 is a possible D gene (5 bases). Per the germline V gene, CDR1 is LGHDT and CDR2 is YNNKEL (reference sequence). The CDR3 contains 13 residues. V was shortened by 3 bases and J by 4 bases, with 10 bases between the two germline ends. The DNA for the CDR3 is TGTGCCAGCAGCCAGCAGGACACTTACGAGCAGTACTTC. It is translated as CASSQQDTYEQYF.

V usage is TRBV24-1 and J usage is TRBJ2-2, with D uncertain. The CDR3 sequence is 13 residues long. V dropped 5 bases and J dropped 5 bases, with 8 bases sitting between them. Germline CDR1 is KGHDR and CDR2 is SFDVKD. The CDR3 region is CATSAPLTGELFF. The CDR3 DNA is TGTGCCACCAGTGCCCCTTTAACCGGGGAGCTGTTTTTT.

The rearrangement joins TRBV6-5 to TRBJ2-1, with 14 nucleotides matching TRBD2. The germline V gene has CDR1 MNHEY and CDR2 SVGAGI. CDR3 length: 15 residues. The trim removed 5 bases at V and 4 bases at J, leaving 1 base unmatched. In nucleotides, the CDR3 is TGTGCCAGCAGTCGGACTAGCGGGGGGTACAATGAGCAGTTCTTC. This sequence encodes CASSRTSGGYNEQFF.

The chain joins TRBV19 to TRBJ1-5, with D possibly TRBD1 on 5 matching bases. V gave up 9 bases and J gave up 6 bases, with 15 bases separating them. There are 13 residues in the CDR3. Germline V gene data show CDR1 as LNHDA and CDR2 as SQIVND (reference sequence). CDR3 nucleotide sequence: TGTGCCAGCTACAAGGGGCCCGGTCAGCCCCAGCATTTT. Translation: CASYKGPGQPQHF. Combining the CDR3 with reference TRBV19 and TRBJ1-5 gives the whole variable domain DGGITQSPKYLFRKEGQNVTLSCEQNLNHDAMYWYRQDPGQGLRLIYYSQIVNDFQKGDIAEGYSVSREKKESFPLTVTSAQKNPTAFYLCASYKGPGQPQHFGDGTRLSIL.